This note documents a single TCR beta chain sequence. Its matching antigen is unknown. The data originate from a study of shared clonotypes between healthy human individuals. V was shortened by 3 bases and J by 9 bases, with 21 bases between the two germline ends. Germline CDR1 LNHDA, CDR2 SQIVND (reference sequence). The CDR3 has 16 residues. TCRdb's copy holds only in-frame clones and misses some; the assay was immunoSEQ multiplex PCR. The table lists about a million clones, about 72% of them singletons. The authors divided CD4+ cells into CD45RA+ naive and CD45RA-negative memory subsets. Whole-study findings and limits: Naive subsets, compared against memory subsets, generally had larger estimated richness values. Clonotype sharing across a few donors was observed for around 5% of naive CD4 clonotypes.

The rearrangement joins TRBV19 to TRBJ1-5; D not certain. The sequence derives from a man between 18 and 35 years old in good health. Some clones in this sample may be carry-over from other donors' samples. Material: memory CD4+ T cells from PBMCs. Subset: CD45RA-negative fraction. Here the CDR3 DNA reads TGTGCCAGTAGTATCCGCGCGGATTTTACCTCGGTGCCCCAGCATTTT. Protein sequence: CASSIRADFTSVPQHF.